What follows is one T cell receptor (beta chain) and its context. What it recognizes is unknown. At one boundary the junction diverges from the germline segment, which might be a read error. This record belongs to a study of T cell repertoires in cytomegalovirus infection. Study information: As its CMV epitopes, the study selected recently identified HLA-C-restricted and well-studied HLA-B-restricted targets. Through public TCR beta signatures, both CMV infection and matching HLA type were indicated.

One entry per CDR3 protein, called by TCRdb with MiXCR from the reads. The data show about 920,000 distinct CDR3 sequences, around 31% seen once. Notes on the study in general: Carriers of CMV and the relevant HLA type were discriminated by public TCR beta frequency. HLA-C-restricted CMV clonotypes gave the most frequent clonotype in two of eight donors.

Per the germline V gene, CDR1 is MNHNY and CDR2 is SVGAGI (reference sequence). There are 14 residues in the CDR3. Material: cultured CD8+ T cells from PBMCs, obtained from culture after CMV antigen stimulation. The TCR sequence derives from a human donor in good health (CMV status not recorded). Some clones in this sample may be carry-over from other donors' samples. The chain joins TRBV6-6 to TRBJ1-5, with a tentative D call TRBD1 (5 bases). CDR3 sequence: CASSTSRARQSQHF. CDR3 nucleotides: TGTGCCAGCAGTACCAGCAGGGCCCGTCAGTCCCAGCATTTT.